This T cell receptor (beta chain) was captured by sequencing in a study of T cell therapy after organ transplantation. About this clone: As yet, its antigen is unknown.

Regarding time point: 20-29 weeks after completion of therapy. This table comes from immunoSEQ multiplex PCR, and its TCRdb copy is limited to in-frame clones, with some not included. The table shows some 17,000 clones, with over 75% occurring only once. Germline CDR1 is SNHLY and CDR2 is FYNNEI. V dropped 10 bases and J dropped 2; count of bases not matched to a gene: 13. The CDR3 totals 15 residues. V gene TRBV2 combines with J gene TRBJ2-7; the match to TRBD1 covers 8 bases. The TCR comes from a human patient who had received a solid organ transplant and had CMV disease. Part of the T cell pool may stem from the graft donor. The specimen was CD8+ T cells from blood, collected after autologous CMV-specific T cell therapy. CDR3 nucleotides: TGTGCCACCGAACCCAGACAGGGGTCCACCTACGAGCAGTACTTC. Amino acids: CATEPRQGSTYEQYF.